This is a list of T cell receptor beta chains from one sample in a study of T cell responses to AZD1222 COVID-19 vaccine. Assay used: immunoSEQ multiplex PCR; TCRdb lists only in-frame clones, some missing. The sample gives around 120,000 clones, 80% to 90% of which show up once; roughly 2.4% is in the top ten. Here the sequenced sample was peripheral blood, taken on day 0 of AZD1222 vaccination. These receptors were obtained from an adult in good health. CDR3s include the opening cysteine and the closing phenylalanine or tryptophan. Each record gives: D gene, J gene, V gene, clone size, CDR3 DNA, CDR3 protein. The D gene is left open where the match is weak. Rows may omit the clone size; those that give it use once, few, many or a size class.

D gene: -
J gene: TRBJ1-1
V gene: TRBV2
clone size: -
CDR3 DNA: TGTGCCAGCAGTGTACGTGGGACTGAAGCTTTCTTT
CDR3 protein: CASSVRGTEAFF

D gene: -
J gene: TRBJ1-1
V gene: TRBV5-1
clone size: few
CDR3 DNA: TGCGCCAGCAGCTTGAACTCTGGAGGAGGGAACACTGAAGCTTTCTTT
CDR3 protein: CASSLNSGGGNTEAFF

D gene: -
J gene: TRBJ2-1
V gene: TRBV27
clone size: -
CDR3 DNA: TGTGCCAGCAGTTTATTTGGGGGCCTCTACAATGAGCAGTTCTTC
CDR3 protein: CASSLFGGLYNEQFF

D gene: -
J gene: TRBJ2-1
V gene: TRBV3-1/TRBV3-2
clone size: -
CDR3 DNA: TGTGCCAGCAGCCAAGCCGCCCCCTTTGAGCAGTTCTTC
CDR3 protein: CASSQAAPFEQFF

D gene: -
J gene: TRBJ2-2
V gene: TRBV28
clone size: -
CDR3 DNA: TGTGCCAGCAGTTTACCGAGCGCCGGGGAGCTGTTTTTT
CDR3 protein: CASSLPSAGELFF

D gene: -
J gene: TRBJ2-2
V gene: TRBV18
clone size: -
CDR3 DNA: TGTGCCAGCTCCAGGGACAACGACGTCGGGGATACCGGGGAGCTGTTTTTT
CDR3 protein: CASSRDNDVGDTGELFF

D gene: -
J gene: TRBJ1-2
V gene: TRBV10-2
clone size: -
CDR3 DNA: TGCGCCAGCAGTGAGGCAGCGCTTGGCTACACCTTC
CDR3 protein: CASSEAALGYTF

D gene: -
J gene: TRBJ1-3
V gene: TRBV11-3
clone size: -
CDR3 DNA: TGTGCCAGCAGCCGCGGACGGGAAAACACCATATATTTT
CDR3 protein: CASSRGRENTIYF

D gene: TRBD2
J gene: TRBJ2-7
V gene: TRBV3-1/TRBV3-2
clone size: -
CDR3 DNA: TGTGCCAGCAGCCAAGGACTAGCGGGAACCCACGAGCAGTACTTC
CDR3 protein: CASSQGLAGTHEQYF

D gene: -
J gene: TRBJ1-2
V gene: TRBV29-1
clone size: -
CDR3 DNA: TGCAGCACTGGGACGTCTAACTATGGCTACACCTTC
CDR3 protein: CSTGTSNYGYTF

D gene: -
J gene: TRBJ2-1
V gene: TRBV27
clone size: -
CDR3 DNA: TGTGCCAGCAGCCATAGGGGGTCCCTCTACAATGAGCAGTTCTTC
CDR3 protein: CASSHRGSLYNEQFF

D gene: -
J gene: TRBJ1-2
V gene: TRBV6-5
clone size: few
CDR3 DNA: TGTGCCAGCAGAGAGGACGGGAGAAACTATGGCTACACCTTC
CDR3 protein: CASREDGRNYGYTF

D gene: TRBD1
J gene: TRBJ2-7
V gene: TRBV7-2
clone size: once
CDR3 DNA: TGTGCCAGCAGCTTTCTGGGACAGATAATTTTC
CDR3 protein: CASSFLGQIIF

D gene: -
J gene: TRBJ1-2
V gene: TRBV6-5
clone size: -
CDR3 DNA: TGTGCCAGCAGTTACGGAGTTAACTATGGCTACACCTTC
CDR3 protein: CASSYGVNYGYTF

D gene: -
J gene: TRBJ2-3
V gene: TRBV7-6
clone size: -
CDR3 DNA: TGTGCCAGCAGCTTAGATACGGCAGAAGGCACAGATACGCAGTATTTT
CDR3 protein: CASSLDTAEGTDTQYF

D gene: -
J gene: TRBJ1-1
V gene: TRBV2
clone size: -
CDR3 DNA: TGTGCCAGCCCCACGGGGATGAACACTGAAGCTTTCTTT
CDR3 protein: CASPTGMNTEAFF

D gene: -
J gene: TRBJ2-2
V gene: TRBV28
clone size: -
CDR3 DNA: TGTGCCAGCAGTCGTGTGGGTGCGTCTACCGGGGAGCTGTTTTTT
CDR3 protein: CASSRVGASTGELFF

D gene: TRBD1
J gene: TRBJ2-7
V gene: TRBV18
clone size: -
CDR3 DNA: TGTGCCAGCTCGGCCCTGGGGGACAGGCTGCACGAGCAGTACTTC
CDR3 protein: CASSALGDRLHEQYF

D gene: -
J gene: TRBJ2-1
V gene: TRBV28
clone size: -
CDR3 DNA: TGTGCCAGCAGCCCCCCCCTACCTGGTGAGCAGTTCTTC
CDR3 protein: CASSPPLPGEQFF

D gene: TRBD2
J gene: TRBJ2-5
V gene: TRBV6-1
clone size: -
CDR3 DNA: TGTGCCAGCAGTGAAGGGACTAGGCTCGAGACCCAGTACTTC
CDR3 protein: CASSEGTRLETQYF

D gene: TRBD1
J gene: TRBJ1-5
V gene: TRBV24-1
clone size: -
CDR3 DNA: TGTGCCACCAGCGACAGGGGAAGGGGCAATCAGCCCCAGCATTTT
CDR3 protein: CATSDRGRGNQPQHF

D gene: -
J gene: TRBJ2-2
V gene: TRBV6-1
clone size: -
CDR3 DNA: TGTGCCAGCAGTGAAGCCCCACTGAGCGCTTCGAACACCGGGGAGCTGTTTTTT
CDR3 protein: CASSEAPLSASNTGELFF

D gene: -
J gene: TRBJ1-4
V gene: TRBV7-8
clone size: -
CDR3 DNA: TGTGCCAGCACCCAAAACGTGGGGGCCGGTAATGAAAAACTGTTTTTT
CDR3 protein: CASTQNVGAGNEKLFF

D gene: -
J gene: TRBJ1-2
V gene: TRBV7-2
clone size: -
CDR3 DNA: TGTGCCAGCAGCTTAAAAGATAACTATGGCTACACCTTC
CDR3 protein: CASSLKDNYGYTF

D gene: -
J gene: TRBJ1-1
V gene: TRBV6-5
clone size: -
CDR3 DNA: TGTGCCAGCAGTTACGAAGGAATTGGGCCAGGCGCTGAAGCTTTCTTT
CDR3 protein: CASSYEGIGPGAEAFF

D gene: -
J gene: TRBJ1-5
V gene: TRBV28
clone size: -
CDR3 DNA: TGTGCCAGCAGCCCGCGTCAGACAGCTATCACCCAGCATTTT
CDR3 protein: CASSPRQTAITQHF

D gene: TRBD2
J gene: TRBJ2-2
V gene: TRBV5-4
clone size: -
CDR3 DNA: TGTGCCAGCAGCTCGGGCGGGAATCGCGGGAGAGGGGCCGGGGAGCTGTTTTTT
CDR3 protein: CASSSGGNRGRGAGELFF

D gene: -
J gene: TRBJ2-2
V gene: TRBV4-1
clone size: -
CDR3 DNA: TGCGCCAGCAGCCAAGATCTGGGAAGGGGGAACACCGGGGAGCTGTTTTTT
CDR3 protein: CASSQDLGRGNTGELFF

D gene: TRBD1
J gene: TRBJ1-5
V gene: TRBV5-4
clone size: -
CDR3 DNA: TGTGCCAGCAGCTTACAGGGGGCCAATCAGCCCCAGCATTTT
CDR3 protein: CASSLQGANQPQHF

D gene: TRBD2
J gene: TRBJ2-3
V gene: TRBV29-1
clone size: -
CDR3 DNA: TGCAGCGTTACCCGCGGTAGCGGGAGGGGGGATACGCAGTATTTT
CDR3 protein: CSVTRGSGRGDTQYF

D gene: -
J gene: TRBJ2-5
V gene: TRBV9
clone size: -
CDR3 DNA: TGTGCCAGCAGCGGAGCCGGGACGTGGACCCAGTACTTC
CDR3 protein: CASSGAGTWTQYF

D gene: -
J gene: TRBJ2-1
V gene: TRBV2
clone size: -
CDR3 DNA: TGTGCCAGCAGTGAAGAAAGCGGGCCGTACAATGAGCAGTTCTTC
CDR3 protein: CASSEESGPYNEQFF

D gene: -
J gene: TRBJ1-2
V gene: TRBV2
clone size: -
CDR3 DNA: TGTGCCAGCAGTGAATCTAGGGGCCTGGGCTATGGCTACACCTTC
CDR3 protein: CASSESRGLGYGYTF

D gene: -
J gene: TRBJ1-5
V gene: TRBV19
clone size: -
CDR3 DNA: TGTGCCAGTAGTATAGTCGAAGGGCAGCCCCAGCATTTT
CDR3 protein: CASSIVEGQPQHF

D gene: TRBD2
J gene: TRBJ2-7
V gene: TRBV3-1/TRBV3-2
clone size: -
CDR3 DNA: TGTGCCAGCAGCCAAGATAGATGGGTAGCGGGCGTATCATACGAGCAGTACTTC
CDR3 protein: CASSQDRWVAGVSYEQYF

D gene: -
J gene: TRBJ2-7
V gene: TRBV7-2
clone size: few
CDR3 DNA: TGTGCCAGCAGCTTAGGCGCCGTCTCCTACGAGCAGTACTTC
CDR3 protein: CASSLGAVSYEQYF

D gene: TRBD1
J gene: TRBJ1-2
V gene: TRBV28
clone size: -
CDR3 DNA: TGTGCCAGCAGTTTCCCGACAGGGGCCAACTATGGCTACACCTTC
CDR3 protein: CASSFPTGANYGYTF

D gene: TRBD1
J gene: TRBJ2-5
V gene: TRBV11-2
clone size: -
CDR3 DNA: TGTGCCAGCAGCTTATTCGGGCCCAACAGGGGGCTGGGGGAGACCCAGTACTTC
CDR3 protein: CASSLFGPNRGLGETQYF

D gene: -
J gene: TRBJ1-6
V gene: TRBV7-9
clone size: -
CDR3 DNA: TGTGCCAGCAGCACGCAGGATAATTCACCCCTCCACTTT
CDR3 protein: CASSTQDNSPLHF

D gene: -
J gene: TRBJ1-1
V gene: TRBV6-5
clone size: -
CDR3 DNA: TGTGCCAGCAGTTACTCTATCGGGAAGATGAACACTGAAGCTTTCTTT
CDR3 protein: CASSYSIGKMNTEAFF

D gene: -
J gene: TRBJ1-2
V gene: TRBV19
clone size: -
CDR3 DNA: TGTGCCAGTAGTATCACCGGGCAGAACTATGGCTACACCTTC
CDR3 protein: CASSITGQNYGYTF

D gene: -
J gene: TRBJ2-7
V gene: TRBV6-1
clone size: few
CDR3 DNA: TGTGCCAGCAGCCTTCTAAGGGAGGCTGGGGAGCAGTACTTC
CDR3 protein: CASSLLREAGEQYF

D gene: -
J gene: TRBJ2-2
V gene: TRBV19
clone size: -
CDR3 DNA: TGTGCCAGTAGTATGGGGGGCGGGGAGAACACCGGGGAGCTGTTTTTT
CDR3 protein: CASSMGGGENTGELFF